This TCR beta chain was captured by sequencing in a study of blood T cell repertoires in COVID-19. Original analysis: Nucleated cell counts were estimated from reference gene primer amplification. The protocol was immunoSEQ multiplex PCR, while the TCRdb copy is restricted to in-frame clones and leaves out a portion. That table furnishes V, J and clone size, whereas the DNA furnished D and trimming. Found here are some 66,000 clones, approximately 91% of them singletons; the top ten hold less than 9.5%. V lost 5 bases and J 0 bases, leaving 5 bases between the germline ends. Germline CDR1 is MNHEY and CDR2 is SVGEGT. The CDR3 has 12 residues.

The specimen was peripheral blood. The rearrangement joins TRBV6-2 or TRBV6-3 to TRBJ2-7, with no clear D. This receptor was identified in a human donor in a cohort sampled during active COVID-19. The CDR3 sequence is CASSRLSYEQYF. The CDR3 region has the DNA TGTGCCAGCAGTCGACTCTCCTACGAGCAGTACTTC.